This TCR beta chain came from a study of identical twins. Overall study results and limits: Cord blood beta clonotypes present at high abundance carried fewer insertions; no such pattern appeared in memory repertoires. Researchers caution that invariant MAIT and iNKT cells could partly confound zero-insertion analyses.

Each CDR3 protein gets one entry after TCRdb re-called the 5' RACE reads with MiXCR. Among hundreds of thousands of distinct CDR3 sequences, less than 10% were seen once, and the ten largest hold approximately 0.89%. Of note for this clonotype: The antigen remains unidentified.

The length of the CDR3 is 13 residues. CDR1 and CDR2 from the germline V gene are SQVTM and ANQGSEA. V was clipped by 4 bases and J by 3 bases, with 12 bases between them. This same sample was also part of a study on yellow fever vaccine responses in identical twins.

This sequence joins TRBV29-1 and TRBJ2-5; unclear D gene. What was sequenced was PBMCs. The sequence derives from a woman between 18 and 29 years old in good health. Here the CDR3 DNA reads TGCAGCGTTGTGCGGTGGGCCGAAGAGACCCAGTACTTC. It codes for CSVVRWAEETQYF.